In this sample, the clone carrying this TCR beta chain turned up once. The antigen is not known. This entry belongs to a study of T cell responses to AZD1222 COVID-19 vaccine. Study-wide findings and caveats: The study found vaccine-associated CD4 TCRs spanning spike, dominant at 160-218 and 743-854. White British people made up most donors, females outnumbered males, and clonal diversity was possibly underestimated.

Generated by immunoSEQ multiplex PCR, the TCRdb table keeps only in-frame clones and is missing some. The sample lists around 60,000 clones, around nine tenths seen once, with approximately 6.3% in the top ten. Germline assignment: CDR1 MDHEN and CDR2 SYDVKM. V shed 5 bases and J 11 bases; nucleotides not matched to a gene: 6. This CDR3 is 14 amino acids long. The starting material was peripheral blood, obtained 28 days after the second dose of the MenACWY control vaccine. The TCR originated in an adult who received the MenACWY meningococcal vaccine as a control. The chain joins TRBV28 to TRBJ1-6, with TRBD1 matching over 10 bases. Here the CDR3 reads CASSPGQGNTPLHF. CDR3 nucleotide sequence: TGTGCCAGCAGTCCGGGACAGGGGAACACACCCCTCCACTTT.